The T cell receptor beta chain under discussion was sequenced for a study of OX40 agonist ivuxolimab in advanced cancers. Produced via immunoSEQ multiplex PCR; TCRdb's table is partial and in-frame only. The sample lists tens of thousands of clones; almost 90% were seen once. As regards this clone: What it binds is unknown.

The V end was cut by 4 bases, the J end by 4 bases, with 14 bases between. The CDR3 has 14 amino acids. Germline V lookup: CDR1 SGDLS, CDR2 YYNGEE. Study conclusions and caveats: Clones of CD4+ and CD8+ blood T cells grew by week 6 at doses of 0.1 to 3.0 mg/kg.

The specimen was CD4+ or CD8+ T cells sorted from blood, collected in a trial of the OX40 agonist ivuxolimab. The chain recombines TRBV9 with TRBJ1-1; no clear D gene. The clonotype originates from an adult with an advanced solid tumor such as melanoma, head and neck, liver or kidney cancer. CDR3 sequence: CASSTWTTATEAFF. Written as DNA, the CDR3 is TGTGCCAGCAGCACGTGGACGACGGCCACTGAAGCTTTCTTT.